The present T cell receptor beta chain was sequenced within a study of read filtering for tumor transcriptome and immune sequencing. Across the study: The cohort had approximately 16 men and around 15 women aged roughly 47 to 85, mean roughly 70 years. R-ISS stage counts were about eight for I, approximately 15 for II, six or seven for III. Per sample, TCR-region reads ranged about 4 to 11 million by IR-seq, about 85 to 1,400 by RNA-seq.

This CDR3 has 18 residues. V was clipped by 2 bases and J by 0 bases; unmatched bases: 11. The germline CDR1 and CDR2 sequences are MNHEY and SVGEGT. Every patient had bone marrow sampled while the disease was active. This clonotype was observed a few times. This library used around 400 ng RNA and molecular barcoded adaptors spanning alpha/delta and beta/gamma chains. TCRdb fed the reads into MiXCR, producing one record per CDR3 protein. The sample contains roughly 69,000 distinct CDR3 sequences, roughly 14% of which appear only once. Sequencing was performed on a population of CD138-negative cells sorted from bone marrow. The chain joins TRBV6-2 or TRBV6-3 to TRBJ1-1, with 8 bases aligning to TRBD1. This clonotype originated in a donor at least 40 years old with multiple myeloma. CDR3 sequence: CASSYGLGQGSLNTEAFF. Written as DNA, the CDR3 is TGTGCCAGCAGTTACGGGTTAGGACAGGGATCACTGAACACTGAAGCTTTCTTT.